This T cell receptor beta chain was sequenced for a study of OX40 agonist ivuxolimab in advanced cancers. Baseline, cycle 4 day 1, and cycle 7 day 1 were the blood sampling points. Sequencing used immunoSEQ multiplex PCR; TCRdb keeps in-frame clones, though not all of them. Of just under 20,000 clones in the sample, roughly 82% were seen once. Germline V gene lookup returns CDR1 SGDLS and CDR2 YYNGEE. The CDR3 spans 15 residues. Trimming cost V 2 bases and J 0 bases, with 11 bases left between them. This sequence originates from an adult with an advanced solid tumor such as melanoma, head and neck, liver or kidney cancer. The chain joins TRBV9 to TRBJ1-1; TRBD1 is a possible D gene (6 bases). The sequenced sample was CD4+ or CD8+ T cells sorted from blood, obtained in a trial of the OX40 agonist ivuxolimab. CDR3 protein: CASSVLGGMNTEAFF. In DNA form, the CDR3 reads TGTGCCAGCAGCGTCCTAGGGGGTATGAACACTGAAGCTTTCTTT.